This is a list of T cell receptor beta chains from one sample in a study of T-cell reconstitution after alpha-beta-depleted transplantation in children. One entry per CDR3 protein, called by TCRdb with MiXCR from the PCR reads. The repertoire holds hundreds of thousands of distinct CDR3 sequences, with 6.5% to 9% as singletons. The sequences come from PBMCs, mostly from graft donor cells, collected 180 days after TCRalphabeta/CD19-depleted stem cell transplant. The receptor source for this set is a male patient between 10 and 17 years old who had a stem cell transplant for acute lymphoblastic leukemia, so the T cells may come from the graft donor. Both conserved end residues are part of each CDR3. The D gene is left open where the match is weak. For some rows the clone size is stated as once, few or many, or as a class when expanded; others skip it.

v_call: TRBV20-1; clone_size: many; j_call: TRBJ2-3; d_call: -; cdr3_aa: CSARGLDTQYF; cdr3_nt: TGCAGTGCTAGAGGGTTGGATACGCAGTATTTT
v_call: TRBV14; clone_size: many; j_call: TRBJ2-1; d_call: -; cdr3_aa: CASSQEHGFWYNEQFF; cdr3_nt: TGTGCCAGCAGCCAAGAACACGGGTTCTGGTACAATGAGCAGTTCTTC
v_call: TRBV5-6; clone_size: many; j_call: TRBJ2-5; d_call: -; cdr3_aa: CASSFRQQETQYF; cdr3_nt: TGTGCCAGCAGCTTCCGACAGCAAGAGACCCAGTACTTC
v_call: TRBV11-2; clone_size: many; j_call: TRBJ2-2; d_call: TRBD2; cdr3_aa: CASSPPWREGRGTGELFF; cdr3_nt: TGTGCCAGCAGCCCCCCATGGCGGGAGGGCCGGGGCACCGGGGAGCTGTTTTTT
v_call: TRBV28; clone_size: many; j_call: TRBJ1-5; d_call: TRBD1; cdr3_aa: CASSHLQGWDQPQHF; cdr3_nt: TGTGCCAGCAGTCACTTACAGGGGTGGGACCAGCCCCAGCATTTT
v_call: TRBV7-9; clone_size: many; j_call: TRBJ2-3; d_call: -; cdr3_aa: CASSSDTRITDTQYF; cdr3_nt: TGTGCCAGCAGTTCGGACACGAGAATCACAGATACGCAGTATTTT
v_call: TRBV3-1; clone_size: many; j_call: TRBJ2-7; d_call: TRBD1; cdr3_aa: CASSQGGQAGFEQYF; cdr3_nt: TGTGCCAGCAGCCAAGGGGGACAGGCTGGTTTTGAGCAGTACTTC
v_call: TRBV12-3/TRBV12-4; clone_size: many; j_call: TRBJ2-5; d_call: TRBD2; cdr3_aa: CASSYGTSGGQETQYF; cdr3_nt: TGTGCCAGCAGCTACGGGACTAGCGGGGGCCAAGAGACCCAGTACTTC
v_call: TRBV6-5; clone_size: many; j_call: TRBJ1-5; d_call: -; cdr3_aa: CASRQVNQPQHF; cdr3_nt: TGTGCCAGCAGGCAGGTCAATCAGCCCCAGCATTTT
v_call: TRBV2; clone_size: -; j_call: TRBJ2-5; d_call: -; cdr3_aa: CASSGWGKRQYF; cdr3_nt: TGTGCCAGCAGTGGGTGGGGGAAGCGCCAGTACTTC
v_call: TRBV4-1; clone_size: many; j_call: TRBJ1-2; d_call: -; cdr3_aa: CASSQVASTYGYTF; cdr3_nt: TGCGCCAGCAGCCAAGTGGCCAGCACCTATGGCTACACCTTC
v_call: TRBV7-2; clone_size: many; j_call: TRBJ1-2; d_call: TRBD1; cdr3_aa: CASSWFTGQGNYGYTF; cdr3_nt: TGTGCCAGCAGCTGGTTTACGGGACAGGGTAACTATGGCTACACCTTC
v_call: TRBV10-3; clone_size: many; j_call: TRBJ1-2; d_call: TRBD1; cdr3_aa: CAISAGQGSNYGYTF; cdr3_nt: TGTGCCATCAGTGCCGGACAGGGATCTAACTATGGCTACACCTTC
v_call: TRBV5-1; clone_size: many; j_call: TRBJ1-6; d_call: -; cdr3_aa: CASSPLGQNNSPLHF; cdr3_nt: TGCGCCAGCAGCCCACTCGGACAGAATAATTCACCCCTCCACTTT
v_call: TRBV4-3; clone_size: many; j_call: TRBJ2-6; d_call: -; cdr3_aa: CASSQVSWSSGANVLTF; cdr3_nt: TGCGCCAGCAGCCAAGTGAGTTGGTCATCTGGGGCCAACGTCCTGACTTTC
v_call: TRBV21-1; clone_size: many; j_call: TRBJ2-1; d_call: -; cdr3_aa: CASSPLGRQFF; cdr3_nt: TGTGCCAGCAGCCCCCTGGGGCGGCAGTTCTTC
v_call: TRBV5-6; clone_size: many; j_call: TRBJ2-3; d_call: -; cdr3_aa: CASSAGGSTYTQYF; cdr3_nt: TGTGCCAGCAGCGCAGGGGGGAGCACATATACGCAGTATTTT
v_call: TRBV4-1; clone_size: many; j_call: TRBJ1-6; d_call: -; cdr3_aa: CASSQDRGVGNSPLHF; cdr3_nt: TGCGCCAGCAGCCAAGATCGGGGGGTAGGGAATTCACCCCTCCACTTT
v_call: TRBV3-1; clone_size: many; j_call: TRBJ2-2; d_call: TRBD2; cdr3_aa: CASSPGLVNRGELFF; cdr3_nt: TGTGCCAGCAGCCCGGGACTAGTAAATCGGGGGGAGCTGTTTTTT
v_call: TRBV11-2; clone_size: many; j_call: TRBJ1-1; d_call: TRBD1; cdr3_aa: CASSQGQGRLLNTEAFF; cdr3_nt: TGTGCCAGCAGCCAAGGACAGGGAAGGCTACTTAACACTGAAGCTTTCTTT
v_call: TRBV5-6; clone_size: many; j_call: TRBJ1-5; d_call: TRBD1; cdr3_aa: CASSRMGQMINQPQHF; cdr3_nt: TGTGCCAGCAGCCGCATGGGACAGATGATTAATCAGCCCCAGCATTTT
v_call: TRBV29-1; clone_size: few; j_call: TRBJ2-3; d_call: -; cdr3_aa: CSVADLKIGSTDTQYF; cdr3_nt: TGCAGCGTTGCGGACCTCAAGATTGGAAGCACAGATACGCAGTATTTT
v_call: TRBV5-6; clone_size: many; j_call: TRBJ2-7; d_call: -; cdr3_aa: CASSLAAYEQYF; cdr3_nt: TGTGCCAGCAGCTTGGCAGCTTACGAGCAGTACTTC
v_call: TRBV4-3; clone_size: many; j_call: TRBJ2-1; d_call: TRBD2; cdr3_aa: CASSQGAGGKDSEQFF; cdr3_nt: TGCGCCAGCAGCCAAGGGGCGGGGGGCAAAGATAGTGAGCAGTTCTTC
v_call: TRBV7-3; clone_size: many; j_call: TRBJ2-2; d_call: -; cdr3_aa: CASSLPRGHRRRTGELFF; cdr3_nt: TGTGCCAGCAGCTTACCCCGCGGGCATCGAAGGCGCACCGGGGAGCTGTTTTTT
v_call: TRBV29-1; clone_size: many; j_call: TRBJ2-2; d_call: -; cdr3_aa: CSVRDSGTGELFF; cdr3_nt: TGCAGCGTCCGAGACTCGGGCACCGGGGAGCTGTTTTTT
v_call: TRBV27; clone_size: many; j_call: TRBJ1-5; d_call: -; cdr3_aa: CASKTYRYSNQPQHF; cdr3_nt: TGTGCCAGCAAGACCTACAGGTATAGCAATCAGCCCCAGCATTTT
v_call: TRBV21-1; clone_size: many; j_call: TRBJ2-5; d_call: -; cdr3_aa: CASRMGRARLAQYF; cdr3_nt: TGTGCCAGCAGGATGGGGAGGGCCCGGCTCGCCCAGTACTTC
v_call: TRBV28; clone_size: many; j_call: TRBJ1-1; d_call: -; cdr3_aa: CASSIITEAFF; cdr3_nt: TGTGCCAGCAGTATTATCACTGAAGCTTTCTTT
v_call: TRBV9; clone_size: many; j_call: TRBJ1-2; d_call: -; cdr3_aa: CASSHNPNGYTF; cdr3_nt: TGTGCCAGCAGCCACAATCCCAATGGCTACACCTTC
v_call: TRBV27; clone_size: many; j_call: TRBJ2-7; d_call: TRBD2; cdr3_aa: CASSLWPRAGASEQYF; cdr3_nt: TGTGCCAGCAGTTTATGGCCGAGAGCGGGAGCGAGCGAGCAGTACTTC
v_call: TRBV12-3/TRBV12-4; clone_size: many; j_call: TRBJ2-7; d_call: -; cdr3_aa: CASSFWADSYEQYF; cdr3_nt: TGTGCCAGCAGTTTTTGGGCGGACTCCTACGAGCAGTACTTC
v_call: TRBV7-3; clone_size: many; j_call: TRBJ2-5; d_call: TRBD2; cdr3_aa: CASSQTSGGALETQYF; cdr3_nt: TGTGCCAGCAGCCAGACTAGCGGGGGGGCGTTGGAGACCCAGTACTTC
v_call: TRBV12-3/TRBV12-4; clone_size: many; j_call: TRBJ2-3; d_call: -; cdr3_aa: CASSSRPGGWSTDTQYF; cdr3_nt: TGTGCCAGCAGTTCCCGCCCGGGGGGCTGGAGCACAGATACGCAGTATTTT
v_call: TRBV20-1; clone_size: many; j_call: TRBJ2-2; d_call: TRBD1; cdr3_aa: CSAPDRANTGELFF; cdr3_nt: TGCAGTGCGCCGGACAGGGCGAACACCGGGGAGCTGTTTTTT
v_call: TRBV5-1; clone_size: many; j_call: TRBJ2-3; d_call: -; cdr3_aa: CASSLGNGYADTQYF; cdr3_nt: TGCGCCAGCAGCTTGGGAAACGGATACGCAGATACGCAGTATTTT
v_call: TRBV5-5; clone_size: many; j_call: TRBJ1-5; d_call: TRBD1; cdr3_aa: CASSLSFGQGYQPQHF; cdr3_nt: TGTGCCAGCAGCTTATCGTTCGGACAGGGATATCAGCCCCAGCATTTT
v_call: TRBV5-1; clone_size: many; j_call: TRBJ1-2; d_call: TRBD1; cdr3_aa: CASSSGTGTGKNGYTF; cdr3_nt: TGCGCCAGCAGCTCGGGGACCGGGACAGGGAAAAATGGCTACACCTTC
v_call: TRBV20-1; clone_size: many; j_call: TRBJ2-7; d_call: -; cdr3_aa: CSARDEGGGRYEQYF; cdr3_nt: TGCAGTGCTAGAGATGAGGGGGGGGGACGATACGAGCAGTACTTC
v_call: TRBV15; clone_size: many; j_call: TRBJ2-1; d_call: TRBD2; cdr3_aa: CATSSGGASYNEQFF; cdr3_nt: TGTGCCACCAGCAGCGGGGGGGCCTCCTACAATGAGCAGTTCTTC
v_call: TRBV12-3/TRBV12-4; clone_size: many; j_call: TRBJ1-4; d_call: -; cdr3_aa: CASSFRVSAATNEKLFF; cdr3_nt: TGTGCCAGCAGTTTCCGAGTCTCGGCAGCAACTAATGAAAAACTGTTTTTT
v_call: TRBV7-8; clone_size: many; j_call: TRBJ2-7; d_call: TRBD1; cdr3_aa: CASSLEPSGTGNYEQYF; cdr3_nt: TGTGCCAGCAGCTTAGAGCCTTCCGGGACAGGGAACTACGAGCAGTACTTC
v_call: TRBV19; clone_size: many; j_call: TRBJ1-2; d_call: -; cdr3_aa: CASSIGQQDYGYTF; cdr3_nt: TGTGCCAGTAGTATAGGCCAGCAAGACTATGGCTACACCTTC
v_call: TRBV18; clone_size: few; j_call: TRBJ1-1; d_call: -; cdr3_aa: CASSPFGIGHTEAFF; cdr3_nt: TGTGCCAGCTCACCCTTCGGCATCGGGCACACTGAAGCTTTCTTT